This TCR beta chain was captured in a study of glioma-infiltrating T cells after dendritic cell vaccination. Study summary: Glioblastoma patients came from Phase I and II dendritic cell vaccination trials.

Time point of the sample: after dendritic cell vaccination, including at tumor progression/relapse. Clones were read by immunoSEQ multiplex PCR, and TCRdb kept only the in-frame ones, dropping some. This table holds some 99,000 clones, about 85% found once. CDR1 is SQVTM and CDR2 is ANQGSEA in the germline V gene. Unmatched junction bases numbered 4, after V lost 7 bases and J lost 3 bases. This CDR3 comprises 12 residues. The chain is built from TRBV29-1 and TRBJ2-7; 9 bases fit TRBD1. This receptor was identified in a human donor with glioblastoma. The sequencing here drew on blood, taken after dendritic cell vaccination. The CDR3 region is CSAETGGYEQYF. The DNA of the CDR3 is TGCAGCGCTGAGACAGGGGGCTACGAGCAGTACTTC.